Sequencing of this T cell receptor beta chain was carried out in a study of CXCR3-negative and CXCR3-positive naive CD8 T cells. Findings and limits, study-wide: Memory CD8+ T cell repertoires were far less diverse than both naive subsets. Comparison of naive cells showed more hydrophobic TRB CDR3s in CXCR3-positive than in CXCR3-negative naive cells.

Concerning this clonotype: Its matching antigen is unknown.

This CDR3 has 13 amino acids. Via 5' RACE with UMI labels, TRB cDNA libraries were prepared. TCRdb re-called the 5' RACE reads; one entry per CDR3 protein, DNA not given. This repertoire includes around 63,000 distinct CDR3 sequences. The origin of this receptor is a human donor in good health. Some clones in this sample may be carry-over from other donors' samples. Sequenced sample: naive CXCR3+ CD8+ T cells from blood. Subset of the sample: CD45RO-CCR7+CD27+CD95- naive CD8+ T cells expressing CXCR3 (TNR3+). The chain combines TRBV12-3 or TRBV12-4 with TRBJ2-5. CDR3: CASSSFGDETQYF.